Listed below are T cell receptor beta chains from one sample, sequenced in a study of blood T cell repertoires in COVID-19. Here immunoSEQ multiplex PCR was the method, and the copy in TCRdb shows in-frame clones only, minus some. The repertoire includes about 180,000 clones, more than 75% of them detected once, and around 7% sits in the top ten. Sequenced: PBMCs or T cells enriched from blood (not recorded which). The source of these receptors is a woman between 45 and 60 years old who had recovered from COVID-19. The conserved cysteine and the conserved F or W are not part of the CDR3 here. The order of the fields is V gene, J gene, CDR3 protein.

TRBV19	TRBJ1-2	ASSAPGVSTYGYT
TRBV11-2	TRBJ1-1	ASSLSSTATEAF
TRBV5-1	TRBJ1-5	ASSLDGDYNQPQH
TRBV19	TRBJ1-4	ASTPTPSTNEKLF
TRBV7-3	TRBJ2-3	ASSLIYTDTQY
TRBV6-1	TRBJ2-5	ASSEGRAGGTQY
TRBV29-1	TRBJ2-1	SVVTVGTGYNEQF
TRBV6-5	TRBJ2-5	ASSFGGETQY
TRBV3-1/TRBV3-2	TRBJ1-5	ASSQVSPHRGRGQLPQH
TRBV2	TRBJ2-5	ASSIKETQY
TRBV9	TRBJ2-7	ASSPHLDRGGEQY
TRBV6-5	TRBJ2-7	ASSQDSAYEQY
TRBV4-1	TRBJ1-1	ASSQEERSNTEAF
TRBV11-1	TRBJ1-2	ASSPVETGVIYGYT
TRBV3-1/TRBV3-2	TRBJ1-6	ASSLGQGGSSYNSPLH
TRBV7-2	TRBJ2-3	ASSLQLAGADTQY